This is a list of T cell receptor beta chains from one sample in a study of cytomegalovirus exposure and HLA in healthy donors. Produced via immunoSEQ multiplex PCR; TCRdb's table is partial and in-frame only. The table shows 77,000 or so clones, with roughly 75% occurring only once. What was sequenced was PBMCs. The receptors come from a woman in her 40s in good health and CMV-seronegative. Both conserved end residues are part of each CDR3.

CAWSVGTGATYEQYF,TRBJ2-7,TRBV30
CASSAGTGYNSPLHF,TRBJ1-6,TRBV9
CASSRSGEGYNEQFF,TRBJ2-1,TRBV4-2
CASSRENTGELFF,TRBJ2-2,TRBV2
CASSEGGTRNQPQHF,TRBJ1-5,TRBV10-2
CASSPGYRDRGEKLFF,TRBJ1-4,TRBV7-7
CASSVGSKETQYF,TRBJ2-5,TRBV9
CASSLMTLTGGTEAFF,TRBJ1-1,TRBV5-1
CATSREFGNSYGYTF,TRBJ1-2,TRBV15
CASSPSTGNNQPQHF,TRBJ1-5,TRBV18
CASSLSSGTNYYNEQFF,TRBJ2-1,TRBV11-2
CAWSAGTGGYQPQHF,TRBJ1-5,TRBV30
CATSRGFQGSYEQYF,TRBJ2-7,TRBV15
CASRDRSNTGELFF,TRBJ2-2,TRBV25-1
CASSPVFAQGQTEAFF,TRBJ1-1,TRBV18
CASRASASGSSYEQYF,NA,TRBV2
CASSPRRGPPADTQYF,TRBJ2-3,TRBV14
CASSLLPTLDSGNTIYF,TRBJ1-3,TRBV18
CAWSVLTAGGYTF,TRBJ1-2,TRBV30
CASSLGQGLPYEQYF,TRBJ2-7,TRBV18